This record concerns one T cell receptor beta chain sequence. This record comes from a study of blood T cell repertoires in COVID-19. Study at large: Acute-phase and convalescent COVID-19 samples originated in the United States, Italy and Spain. Sources were T cells, B-cell-depleted T cells, or PBMCs; the material itself was cDNA or gDNA.

Source study methods: Amplification with reference gene primers provided the estimates of nucleated cell counts. Repertoires were generated with immunoSEQ multiplex PCR, while TCRdb's copy carries only in-frame clones and drops some. V and J calls and clone size are copied from that table; D and trimming were computed from the DNA. This table has fewer than 200,000 clones, around 74% appearing once. This CDR3 spans 13 amino acids. V lost 6 bases and J lost 6; bases outside the gene matches: 4. Germline-derived CDR1 and CDR2 are SGHTA and FQGNSA. The chain uses TRBV7-2 and TRBJ2-1, with 8 bases fitting TRBD1. The sequencing sample was made of peripheral blood. The sequence was obtained from a woman aged 80 or older with acute or convalescent COVID-19. The CDR3 spells CASRLTGGNEQFF. The CDR3 DNA is TGTGCCAGCAGACTTACAGGGGGCAATGAGCAGTTCTTC. The whole variable domain, filled in from reference TRBV7-2 and TRBJ2-1, reads GAGVSQSPSNKVTEKGKDVELRCDPISGHTALYWYRQSLGQGLEFLIYFQGNSAPDKSGLPSDRFSAERTGGSVSTLTIQRTQQEDSAVYLCASRLTGGNEQFFGPGTRLTVL.